This TCR beta chain was identified in a study of T cells after posttransplantation cyclophosphamide. Overall study findings and caveats: Later post-transplant blood repertoires were often dominated by donor CD8+ memory clones.

Cells defined as naive were viable CD3+CD4+ or CD3+CD8+ and CCR7+CD45RA+CD45RO-CD95-CD27+CD28+. As concerns this clone: Its antigen is still unknown.

Clones were sequenced by immunoSEQ multiplex PCR, and TCRdb holds only the in-frame ones, with some missing. Of 25,000 to 35,000 clones listed, just over 90% are singletons. This CDR3 has 15 amino acids. Germline lookup yields CDR1 MDHEN and CDR2 SYDVKM. Trimming left V 4 bases short and J 0 bases short, with 12 bases between. The chain is built from TRBV28 and TRBJ1-1, with D possibly matching TRBD1 (6 bases). The source material was naive CD4+ T cells sorted from PBMCs. The TCR comes from a woman aged 55-70 years in good health, CMV-negative, and a related stem cell transplant donor. CDR3 in amino acids: CASSYGQPMNTEAFF. The CDR3 DNA reads TGTGCCAGCAGTTATGGACAGCCGATGAACACTGAAGCTTTCTTT. The entire variable domain, with the rest obtained from reference TRBV28 and TRBJ1-1, is as follows: DVKVTQSSRYLVKRTGEKVFLECVQDMDHENMFWYRQDPGLGLRLIYFSYDVKMKEKGDIPEGYSVSREKKERFSLILESASTNQTSMYLCASSYGQPMNTEAFFGQGTRLTVV.